Below, 19 T cell receptor beta chains from the same sample are listed, as sequenced in a study of blood T cell repertoires in COVID-19. Produced via immunoSEQ multiplex PCR; TCRdb's table is partial and in-frame only. The sample contains about 150,000 clones, roughly 83% of which appear only once. The sample consisted of peripheral blood. Receptors were obtained from a woman aged 55-70 years with COVID-19, enrolled during active disease.

This clone is a singleton in its sample. The chain combines TRBV6-5 with TRBJ1-2; D gene ambiguous. Germline V gene lookup returns CDR1 MNHEY and CDR2 SVGAGI. The length of the CDR3 is 14 residues. Trimming removed 2 bases from V and 1 base from J, with 8 bases in between. The CDR3 reads CASSYDWSNYGYTF. The CDR3 bases are TGTGCCAGCAGTTACGATTGGAGTAACTATGGCTACACCTTC.

CDR3 in amino acids: CASSHGVEETQYF. CDR3 nucleotide sequence: TGTGCCAGCAGCCATGGAGTGGAGGAGACCCAGTACTTC. The chain couples TRBV7-8 to TRBJ2-5; no reliable D call. Germline V lookup: CDR1 SGHVS, CDR2 FQNEAQ. V lost 5 bases to trimming and J lost 5 bases, with 12 bases between them. CDR3 length: 13 residues.

The chain links TRBV18 to TRBJ2-3, with TRBD2 matching 9 bases. Germline loops: CDR1 KGHSH, CDR2 LQKENI. The ends lost 2 bases at V and 5 bases at J; junction bases unmatched: 5. There are 15 residues in the CDR3. The CDR3 protein is CASSPGVAGVDTQYF. The CDR3 DNA reads as TGTGCCAGCTCACCAGGGGTAGCGGGAGTAGATACGCAGTATTTT.

The chain combines TRBV5-1 with TRBJ2-2; TRBD1 aligns across 8 bases. The CDR3 sequence is 13 residues long. Germline lookup yields CDR1 SGHRS and CDR2 YFSETQ. The junction had 2 bases not matched to a gene; V was cut back by 7 bases and J by 3 bases. The CDR3 DNA reads as TGCGCCAGCGACAGGGGCGACACCGGGGAGCTGTTTTTT. Translating gives CASDRGDTGELFF.

This clone was detected only once. J is TRBJ1-2 and V is TRBV10-2; no clear D. This CDR3 region has 9 residues. The germline CDR1 and CDR2 sequences are WSHSY and SAAADI. V lost 10 bases and J 7 bases, leaving 7 bases between the germline ends. The CDR3 reads CATYSGYTF. For the CDR3, the DNA is TGCGCCACATATAGTGGCTACACCTTC.

This clone was picked up many times. The chain has TRBV2 and TRBJ2-1; 8 bases map to TRBD1. The CDR3 consists of 15 residues. With 6 bases clipped from V and 3 bases from J, the junction kept 7 bases outside the gene matches. Germline V CDR1 and CDR2: SNHLY, FYNNEI. DNA of the CDR3: TGTGCCAGCAGGGGAACAGGGGGATTCTACAATGAGCAGTTCTTC. Protein product: CASRGTGGFYNEQFF.

This clone was recorded only once. V gene TRBV28 combines with J gene TRBJ2-1; 8 bases line up with TRBD1. CDR3 length equals 15 residues. Germline assignment: CDR1 MDHEN and CDR2 SYDVKM. V lost 5 bases, J lost 5 bases, and 8 bases stayed unmatched. The CDR3 sequence: CASSAPGTGNNEQFF. The CDR3 nucleotides are TGTGCCAGCAGTGCTCCCGGGACAGGTAACAATGAGCAGTTCTTC.

The sample holds a few counts of this clone. The rearrangement uses TRBV27 and TRBJ1-1, with 10 bases aligning to TRBD1. The CDR3 spans 15 residues. The J segment lost 5 bases and the V segment lost 4 bases, leaving 7 bases of the junction unmatched. From germline, CDR1 is MNHEY and CDR2 SMNVEV (reference sequence). CDR3 amino acids: CASSSWTGGSTEAFF. The CDR3, as DNA: TGTGCCAGCAGTTCCTGGACAGGGGGAAGTACTGAAGCTTTCTTT.

Only one count was recorded for this clone. V usage is TRBV10-2 and J usage is TRBJ1-1; TRBD1 aligns across 7 bases. With V trimmed by 5 bases and J by 1 base, 7 bases remained unmatched. The CDR3 runs 15 residues. Per the germline V gene, CDR1 is WSHSY and CDR2 is SAAADI. CDR3 coding DNA: TGCGCCAGCAGTCAGAGACAGGGAGGGAACACTGAAGCTTTCTTT. Encoded protein: CASSQRQGGNTEAFF.

The genes are TRBV6-5 and TRBJ1-1; the match to TRBD1 covers 11 bases. With V trimmed by 4 bases and J by 0 bases, 4 bases remained unmatched. From germline, CDR1 is MNHEY and CDR2 SVGAGI. This CDR3 has 16 residues. The CDR3 loop is CASSFRDRGMNTEAFF. The CDR3 DNA is TGTGCCAGCAGTTTCCGGGACAGGGGGATGAACACTGAAGCTTTCTTT.

The V call is TRBV5-1, the J call TRBJ2-1; no clear D gene. Germline V gives CDR1 SGHRS, CDR2 YFSETQ. Between the trimmed V and J ends, which lost 4 bases and 0 bases, there was a span of 8 bases. The CDR3 runs to 14 residues. The CDR3 reads CASSPRGSYNEQFF. The CDR3 DNA is TGCGCCAGCAGCCCTAGAGGCTCCTACAATGAGCAGTTCTTC.

This rearrangement joins TRBV6-5 to TRBJ2-3; TRBD1 matches 8 bases. J gave up 0 bases and V 6 bases, and 2 bases lay outside the gene matches. The germline CDR1 and CDR2 sequences are MNHEY and SVGAGI. The length of the CDR3 is 14 residues. This CDR3 reads CASRRTGSTDTQYF. The CDR3 bases are TGTGCCAGCAGAAGGACAGGGAGCACAGATACGCAGTATTTT.

The V gene is TRBV29-1, the J gene TRBJ2-1; 15 nucleotides align to TRBD2. The junction had 9 bases not matched to a gene; V was cut back by 8 bases and J by 7 bases. The germline CDR1 and CDR2 sequences are SQVTM and ANQGSEA. The CDR3 contains 15 residues. CDR3 DNA: TGCAGCTCCCCGGGACTAGCGGGGGGATGGAATGAGCAGTTCTTC. This codes for CSSPGLAGGWNEQFF.

The chain recombines TRBV3-1 (or the pseudogene TRBV3-2) with TRBJ2-3; 7 bases fit TRBD1. Losses at the gene ends were 3 bases for V and 2 bases for J; bases not matched to a gene: 5. This CDR3 region has 15 residues. The germline V gene encodes CDR1 LGHDT and CDR2 YNNKEL (reference sequence). For the CDR3, the DNA is TGTGCCAGCAGCCAGACAGGGCCCTTCACAGATACGCAGTATTTT. This encodes CASSQTGPFTDTQYF.

The rearrangement links TRBV6-1 to TRBJ1-1; D gene uncertain. In germline, CDR1 is MNHNS, CDR2 SASEGT. Trimming stripped 2 bases from V and 5 bases from J, with 9 bases between. This CDR3 comprises 13 residues. The CDR3 loop is CASSEPRETEAFF. The CDR3 DNA follows: TGTGCCAGCAGTGAACCCCGAGAAACTGAAGCTTTCTTT.

This chain joins TRBV5-1 and TRBJ1-2; D might be TRBD1 (6 bases). Germline-derived CDR1 and CDR2 are SGHRS and YFSETQ. This CDR3 has 14 amino acids. The V end lost 4 bases, the J end lost 5 bases, and 15 bases lay between the germline ends. CDR3 amino acids: CASSPEGDLYGYTF. The CDR3 region has the DNA TGCGCCAGCAGCCCCGAGGGGGATCTATATGGCTACACCTTC.

The rearrangement links TRBV7-8 to TRBJ1-5, with 9 bases lining up with TRBD1. Germline-derived CDR1 and CDR2 are SGHVS and FQNEAQ. V lost 5 bases and J lost 1; bases outside the gene matches: 12. The CDR3 extends over 18 amino acids. In DNA, the CDR3 is TGTGCCAGCAGCCCGCCGGGACAGGGTATTGGAAGCAATCAGCCCCAGCATTTT. Its protein product is CASSPPGQGIGSNQPQHF. Together with reference TRBV7-8 and TRBJ1-5, the CDR3 gives the full variable domain: GAGVSQSPRYKVAKRGQDVALRCDPISGHVSLFWYQQALGQGPEFLTYFQNEAQLDKSGLPSDRFFAERPEGSVSTLKIQRTQQEDSAVYLCASSPPGQGIGSNQPQHFGDGTRLSIL.

The chain is built from TRBV7-9 and TRBJ2-1, with D uncertain. This CDR3 region has 15 residues. Trimming left V 6 bases short and J 0 bases short, with 12 bases between. Germline-derived CDR1 and CDR2 are SEHNR and FQNEAQ (reference sequence). The DNA of the CDR3 is TGTGCCAGCAGGTCCAAACAGAGCTCCTACAATGAGCAGTTCTTC. This sequence encodes CASRSKQSSYNEQFF.

V is TRBV4-1 and J is TRBJ1-1; no clear D gene. CDR1 and CDR2 from the germline V gene are MGHRA and YSYEKL. CDR3 length: 14 amino acids. Trimming removed 3 bases at V and 6 bases at J, with 14 bases between. This chain's CDR3 is CASSQGFGEPEAFF. CDR3 nucleotide sequence: TGCGCCAGCAGCCAGGGTTTCGGAGAGCCTGAAGCTTTCTTT.